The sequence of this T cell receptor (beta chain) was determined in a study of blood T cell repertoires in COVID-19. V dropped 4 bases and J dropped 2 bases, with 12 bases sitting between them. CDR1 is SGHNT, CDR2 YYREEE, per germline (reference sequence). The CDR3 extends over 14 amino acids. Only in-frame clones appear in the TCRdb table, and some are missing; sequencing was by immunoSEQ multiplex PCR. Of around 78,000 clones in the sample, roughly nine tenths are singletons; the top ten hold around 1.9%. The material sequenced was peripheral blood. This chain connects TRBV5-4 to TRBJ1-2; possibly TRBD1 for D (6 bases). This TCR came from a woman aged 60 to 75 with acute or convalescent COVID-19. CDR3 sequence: CASSHPGQNYGYTF. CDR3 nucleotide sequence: TGTGCCAGCAGCCACCCCGGACAGAACTATGGCTACACCTTC.